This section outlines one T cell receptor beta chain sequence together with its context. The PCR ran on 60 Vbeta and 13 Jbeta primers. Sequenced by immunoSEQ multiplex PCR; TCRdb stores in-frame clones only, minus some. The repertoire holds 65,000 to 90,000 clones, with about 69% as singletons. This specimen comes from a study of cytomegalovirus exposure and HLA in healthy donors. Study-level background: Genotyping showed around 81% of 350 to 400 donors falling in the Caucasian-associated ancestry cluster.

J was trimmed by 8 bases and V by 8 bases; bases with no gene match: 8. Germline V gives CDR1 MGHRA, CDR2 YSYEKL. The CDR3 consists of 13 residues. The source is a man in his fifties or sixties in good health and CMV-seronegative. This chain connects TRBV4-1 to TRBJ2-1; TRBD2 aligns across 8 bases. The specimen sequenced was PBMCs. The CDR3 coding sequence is TGCGCCAGCGGGACCGGGGGGGCCGATGAGCAGTTCTTC. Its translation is CASGTGGADEQFF.